A selection of T cell receptor beta chains follows, all from one sample in a study of cytomegalovirus exposure and HLA in healthy donors. The protocol was immunoSEQ multiplex PCR, while the TCRdb copy is restricted to in-frame clones and leaves out a portion. The sample includes approximately 110,000 clones, over 60% of them seen just once. The sequenced material came from PBMCs. The source of these receptors is a human donor in good health. Each CDR3 is given with its conserved first and last residue. A D gene is named only where the DNA matches it firmly. Rows may omit the clone size; those that give it use once, few, many or a size class.

v_gene	abundance	j_gene	d_gene	CDR3nt	CDR3aa
TRBV7-9	once	TRBJ1-1	-	TGTGCCAGCAGCGCTTCGGGGAACACTGAAGCTTTCTTT	CASSASGNTEAFF
TRBV6-6	-	TRBJ2-7	-	TGTGCCAGCAGCGAAAGGGGTTACGAGCAGTACTTC	CASSERGYEQYF
TRBV5-4	-	TRBJ2-1	TRBD2	TGTGCCAGCAGCCCCCCTAGCGGGAGGGCCTCTGAGCAGTTCTTC	CASSPPSGRASEQFF
TRBV5-4	-	TRBJ1-1	-	TGTGCCAGCAGCGCAGGGGCAGGGGACGGCACTGAAGCTTTCTTT	CASSAGAGDGTEAFF
TRBV19	-	TRBJ1-5	-	TGTGCCAGTAGTATACAGGGCTCGTATAGCAATCAGCCCCAGCATTTT	CASSIQGSYSNQPQHF
TRBV6-5	-	TRBJ2-7	TRBD1	TGTGCCAGCAGTCCCCCCAGGGGGAACGGCTACGAGCAGTACTTC	CASSPPRGNGYEQYF
TRBV12-5	-	TRBJ1-1	-	TGTGCTAGTGGTTTGGTAACGTCGCTAAACACTGAAGCTTTCTTT	CASGLVTSLNTEAFF
TRBV4-1	-	TRBJ2-7	TRBD1	TGCGCCAGCAGCCAAGGACAGGGGAGCTCCTACGAGCAGTACTTC	CASSQGQGSSYEQYF
TRBV19	-	TRBJ1-2	-	TGTGCCAGTAGAATGGGCTGGGGACTGGATCATGGCTACACCTTC	CASRMGWGLDHGYTF
TRBV28	-	TRBJ2-7	TRBD2	TGTGCCAGCAGCCCCACTAGCGGGAGGTCCTCCTACGAGCAGTACTTC	CASSPTSGRSSYEQYF
TRBV4-1	-	TRBJ2-7	TRBD2	TGCGCCAGCAGCCGACCGGGGACTAGCGAGCAGTACTTC	CASSRPGTSEQYF
TRBV2	-	TRBJ1-2	TRBD1	TGTGCCAGCAGTGCCGGGACAGGAATCAATGGCTACACCTTC	CASSAGTGINGYTF
TRBV6-5	-	TRBJ2-7	TRBD2	TGTGCCAGCACTAGCGGGACCGAGCAGTACTTC	CASTSGTEQYF
TRBV7-9	-	TRBJ1-2	-	TGTGCCAGCAGCCGTTTCCGTGGCTACACCTTC	CASSRFRGYTF
TRBV10-3	-	TRBJ2-5	-	TGTGCCATCAGTGCTAACGGGGCCCAGTACTTC	CAISANGAQYF
TRBV21-1	-	TRBJ2-7	-	TGTGCCAGCAGCTCCCCTTCCCAGGGGGTTCTCGAGCAGTACTTC	CASSSPSQGVLEQYF
TRBV6-6	-	TRBJ1-3	TRBD1	TGTGCCAGCAGCCCGACAGGGGCTCGCGGAAACACCATATATTTT	CASSPTGARGNTIYF
TRBV9	-	TRBJ2-7	-	TGTGCCAGCAGTCGCACTCAGGGCAATTACGAGCAGTACTTC	CASSRTQGNYEQYF